This T cell receptor beta chain came from a study of tumor-infiltrating lymphocytes in localized non-small cell lung cancer. Using immunoSEQ multiplex PCR, the repertoire was profiled, and TCRdb retains in-frame clones only, with some absent. The sample has 15,000 to 20,000 clones; 80% are singletons. Per the germline V gene, CDR1 is SGHRS and CDR2 is YFSETQ. The CDR3 totals 16 residues. With V trimmed by 4 bases and J by 5 bases, 9 bases remained unmatched. This clonotype was obtained from a human donor with non-small cell lung cancer. Sequencing was performed on uninvolved lung tissue not adjacent to the tumor. This chain uses TRBV5-1 with TRBJ1-1, with 12 bases matching TRBD1. CDR3 DNA sequence: TGCGCCAGCAGCCCGGGACAGGGGGCGCGGGTGACTGAAGCTTTCTTT. Translated, it gives CASSPGQGARVTEAFF.